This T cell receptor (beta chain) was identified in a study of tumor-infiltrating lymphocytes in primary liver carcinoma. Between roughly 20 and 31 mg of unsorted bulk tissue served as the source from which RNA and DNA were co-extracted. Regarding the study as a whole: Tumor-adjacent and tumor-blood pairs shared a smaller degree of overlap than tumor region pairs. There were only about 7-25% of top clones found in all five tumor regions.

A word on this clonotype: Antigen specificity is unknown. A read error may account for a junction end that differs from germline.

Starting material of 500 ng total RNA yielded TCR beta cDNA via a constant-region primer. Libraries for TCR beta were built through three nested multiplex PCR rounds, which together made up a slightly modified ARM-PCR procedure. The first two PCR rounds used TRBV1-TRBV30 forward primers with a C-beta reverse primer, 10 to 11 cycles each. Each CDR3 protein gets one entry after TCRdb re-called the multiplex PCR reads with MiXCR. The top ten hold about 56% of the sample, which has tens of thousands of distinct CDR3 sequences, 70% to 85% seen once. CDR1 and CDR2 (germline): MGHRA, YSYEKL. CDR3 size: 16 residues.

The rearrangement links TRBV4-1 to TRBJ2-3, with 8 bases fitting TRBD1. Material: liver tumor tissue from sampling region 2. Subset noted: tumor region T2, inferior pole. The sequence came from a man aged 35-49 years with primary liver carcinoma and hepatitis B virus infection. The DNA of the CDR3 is TGCACCAGCAGCCAAAGATCGGACAGGGACGCAGATACGCAGTATTTT. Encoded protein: CTSSQRSDRDADTQYF.